The clone carrying this TCR beta chain appeared a single time. The data originate from a study of OX40 agonist ivuxolimab in advanced cancers. This table comes from immunoSEQ multiplex PCR, and its TCRdb copy is limited to in-frame clones, with some not included. Seen here are roughly 96,000 clones, more than 80% observed once, and the top ten hold roughly 5.2%. In germline, CDR1 is SGHKS, CDR2 YYEKEE (reference sequence). The V and J ends lost 0 bases and 3 bases respectively, with 7 bases between them. CDR3 size: 14 residues. The sequenced sample was CD4+ or CD8+ T cells sorted from blood, obtained in a trial of the OX40 agonist ivuxolimab. This TCR derives from an adult with an advanced solid tumor such as melanoma, head and neck, liver or kidney cancer. The chain employs TRBV5-5 and TRBJ1-5; the D gene is possibly TRBD1 (5 bases). For the CDR3, the DNA is TGTGCCAGCAGCTTGGTCAGGGTCAATCAGCCCCAGCATTTT. Encoded protein: CASSLVRVNQPQHF.